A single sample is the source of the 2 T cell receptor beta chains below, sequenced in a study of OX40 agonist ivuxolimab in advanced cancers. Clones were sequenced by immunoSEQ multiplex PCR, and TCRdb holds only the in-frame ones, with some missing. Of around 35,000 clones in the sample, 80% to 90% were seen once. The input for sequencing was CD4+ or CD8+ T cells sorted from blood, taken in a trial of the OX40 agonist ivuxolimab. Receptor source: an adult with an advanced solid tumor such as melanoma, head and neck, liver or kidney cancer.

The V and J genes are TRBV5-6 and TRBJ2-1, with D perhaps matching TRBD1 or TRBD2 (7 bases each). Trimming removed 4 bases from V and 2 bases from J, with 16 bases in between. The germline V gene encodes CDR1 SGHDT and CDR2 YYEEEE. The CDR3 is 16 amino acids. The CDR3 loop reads CASSSQGGLPYNEQFF. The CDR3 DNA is TGTGCCAGCAGCAGCCAGGGGGGGTTACCCTACAATGAGCAGTTCTTC.

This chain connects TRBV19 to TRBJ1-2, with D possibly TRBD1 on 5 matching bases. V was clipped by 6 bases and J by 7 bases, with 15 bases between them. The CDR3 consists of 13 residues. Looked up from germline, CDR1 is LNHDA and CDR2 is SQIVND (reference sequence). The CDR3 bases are TGTGCCAGTAGCGACCAGGGACTTGGTGGCTACACCTTC. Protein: CASSDQGLGGYTF.